The rows below give T cell receptor beta chains drawn from one sample of a study of cytomegalovirus exposure and HLA in healthy donors. The table came from immunoSEQ multiplex PCR; TCRdb's copy has only in-frame clones and leaves some out. In the table there are 150,000 to 200,000 clones, around four fifths of which are singletons. Material for sequencing was PBMCs. The receptors derive from a female donor in good health and CMV-seronegative. The CDR3 runs from the conserved cysteine through the conserved F or W. Each record gives: clone size, J gene, V gene, CDR3 protein. The size entry is marked missing in some rows and otherwise reads once, few, many or a size class.

size: NA; J: TRBJ1-2; V: TRBV15; CDR3: CATSRDLSDSFNGYTF
size: NA; J: TRBJ1-4; V: TRBV14; CDR3: CASSRLTGTNEKLFF
size: NA; J: TRBJ2-7; V: TRBV7-6; CDR3: CASSLGSGQGRLRSYEQYF
size: NA; J: TRBJ1-1; V: TRBV29-1; CDR3: CSDLLNTEAFF
size: NA; J: TRBJ2-3; V: TRBV5-6; CDR3: CASSFGTSPFDTQYF
size: NA; J: TRBJ2-6; V: TRBV4-3; CDR3: CASSQDQRGAGANVLTF
size: NA; J: TRBJ2-7; V: TRBV2; CDR3: CASSEGGRGLYEQYF
size: NA; J: TRBJ2-7; V: TRBV28; CDR3: CASSESYEQYF
size: NA; J: TRBJ1-2; V: TRBV6-5; CDR3: CASSYRDTNYGYTF
size: NA; J: TRBJ2-5; V: TRBV10-1; CDR3: CASSEGLQETQYF
size: NA; J: TRBJ1-4; V: TRBV5-8; CDR3: CASSLGAGVEKLFF
size: NA; J: TRBJ1-4; V: TRBV2; CDR3: CASSEVPRRPNEKLFF
size: NA; J: TRBJ1-3; V: TRBV6-5; CDR3: CASRPSSSGNTIYF
size: NA; J: TRBJ2-2; V: TRBV5-4; CDR3: CASRGTSSSNTGELFF
size: NA; J: TRBJ1-2; V: TRBV5-1; CDR3: CASSLPGQPYGYTF
size: NA; J: TRBJ1-5; V: TRBV6-1; CDR3: CASSESSTSGNQPQHF
size: NA; J: TRBJ2-5; V: TRBV9; CDR3: CASSVRGFNWETQYF
size: NA; J: TRBJ2-7; V: TRBV7-3; CDR3: CASSLAGGSYEQYF
size: once; J: TRBJ1-2; V: TRBV5-1; CDR3: CASSLRQESYGYTF
size: NA; J: TRBJ2-2; V: TRBV27; CDR3: CASKLSEAGELFF
size: NA; J: TRBJ1-1; V: TRBV21-1; CDR3: CASSRPRQYVITEAFF
size: few; J: TRBJ2-6; V: TRBV30; CDR3: CAYDSSGANVLTF
size: NA; J: TRBJ2-7; V: TRBV5-6; CDR3: CASSSRGQGISEQYF
size: NA; J: TRBJ1-1; V: TRBV10-3; CDR3: CAISETTGGVGGEAFF
size: NA; J: TRBJ2-5; V: TRBV6-5; CDR3: CASSYAPSGLQETQYF
size: NA; J: TRBJ1-1; V: TRBV30; CDR3: CAWSPRTEAFF
size: NA; J: TRBJ2-2; V: TRBV11-2; CDR3: CASSSTRGRDTGELFF
size: NA; J: TRBJ1-5; V: TRBV2; CDR3: CASRVFGGDSNQPQHF
size: NA; J: TRBJ1-1; V: TRBV15; CDR3: CATGTEVTGGTEAFF
size: NA; J: TRBJ1-2; V: TRBV19; CDR3: CASVSGPQVYGYTF
size: NA; J: TRBJ1-5; V: TRBV28; CDR3: CASRKSQGFGNQPQHF
size: once; J: TRBJ2-2; V: TRBV6-4; CDR3: CASSRDKDTGELFF
size: NA; J: TRBJ1-5; V: TRBV19; CDR3: CASSMKGLQPQHF
size: NA; J: TRBJ2-6; V: TRBV28; CDR3: CASSLHSFVVSGANVLTF
size: once; J: TRBJ1-5; V: TRBV5-6; CDR3: CASSLDRDSIQPQHF
size: NA; J: TRBJ2-2; V: TRBV2; CDR3: CASSDLRTRQGITGELFF
size: NA; J: TRBJ1-6; V: TRBV6-6; CDR3: CASRETGSSNSPLHF